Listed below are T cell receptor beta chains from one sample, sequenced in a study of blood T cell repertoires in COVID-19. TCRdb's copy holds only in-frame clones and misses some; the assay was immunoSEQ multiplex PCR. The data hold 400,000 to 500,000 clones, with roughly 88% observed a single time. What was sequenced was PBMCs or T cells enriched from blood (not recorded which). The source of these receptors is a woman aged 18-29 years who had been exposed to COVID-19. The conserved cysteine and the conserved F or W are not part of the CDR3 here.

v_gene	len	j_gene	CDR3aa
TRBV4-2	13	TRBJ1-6	ASRSRVLDNSPLH
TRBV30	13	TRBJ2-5	AWSVLGQGQETQY
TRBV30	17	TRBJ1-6	AWRLVHLGQGTWNSPLH
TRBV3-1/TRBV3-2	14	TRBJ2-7	ASSFGSGVSSYEQY
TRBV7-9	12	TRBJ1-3	ASSPQGPGNTIY
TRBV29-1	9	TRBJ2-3	SGEAQGLQY
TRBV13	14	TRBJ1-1	ASSLGLRNRGDEAF
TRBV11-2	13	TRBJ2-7	ASRFQQGGRYEQY
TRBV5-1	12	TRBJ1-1	ASSLTTGHTEAF
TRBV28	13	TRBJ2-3	ASSATGTDTDTQY
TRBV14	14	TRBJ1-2	ASSQDPAADPYGYT
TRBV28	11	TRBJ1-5	ASSLAGNQPQH
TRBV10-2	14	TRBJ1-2	ASSEGTALKTYGYT
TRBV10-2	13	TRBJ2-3	ASSERTSQRDTQY
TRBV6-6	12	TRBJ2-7	ASSYRVAGGEQY
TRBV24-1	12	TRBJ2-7	ATSDPLRGYEQY
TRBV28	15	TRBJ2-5	ASSFMALAGRGETQY
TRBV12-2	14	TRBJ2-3	ASRRPLAGVTDTQY